The 22 T cell receptor beta chains in this list originate from one sample, sequenced in a study of shared clonotypes between healthy human individuals. Produced via immunoSEQ multiplex PCR; TCRdb's table is partial and in-frame only. Counted here are some 800,000 clones, over 90% occurring once; the ten biggest clones make up approximately 25%. Naive CD8 isolation took CD45RO-negative cells positively selected for CCR7 and excluded terminally differentiated effector memory CD45RA+ cells. Sequenced: naive CD8+ T cells sorted from blood. These receptors all stem from a man younger than 40 in good health.

The chain couples TRBV14 to TRBJ2-5, with D possibly TRBD2 on 5 matching bases. V lost 4 bases and J lost 1, with 13 bases in between. The germline CDR1 and CDR2 sequences are SGHDN and FVKESK. The CDR3 runs 15 residues. CDR3: CASSRTPDFQETQYF. For the CDR3, the DNA is TGTGCCAGCAGCCGGACTCCAGACTTCCAAGAGACCCAGTACTTC.

The chain links TRBV21-1 to TRBJ1-5. TRBV21-1 is classified as a pseudogene. The CDR3 is 15 residues long. CDR3 bases: TGTGCCAGCTTAACAAGAGGGTTGCTCTATCAGCCCCAGCATTTT. This gives the protein CASLTRGLLYQPQHF.

V is TRBV7-9 and J is TRBJ1-2; D not resolved. Germline CDR1 SEHNR, CDR2 FQNEAQ (reference sequence). The CDR3 totals 15 residues. The V gene lost 5 bases and the J gene lost 6 bases, with 19 bases spanning the gap. The chain's CDR3 is CASSPPRRGVDGYTF. In nucleotides, the CDR3 is TGTGCCAGCAGCCCACCTAGGCGTGGGGTTGATGGCTACACCTTC.

This clone appeared a few times. This sequence joins TRBV27 and TRBJ2-7; no clear D. The CDR3 is made up of 11 amino acids. Trimming left V 8 bases short and J 2 bases short, with 7 bases between. Germline loops: CDR1 MNHEY, CDR2 SMNVEV (reference sequence). The CDR3 sequence: CASGDPYEQYF. DNA of the CDR3: TGTGCCAGCGGGGATCCCTACGAGCAGTACTTC.

This clone appeared once. The rearrangement links TRBV2 to TRBJ2-2; 7 nucleotides align to TRBD1. V dropped 6 bases and J dropped 3; count of bases not matched to a gene: 1. Germline loops: CDR1 SNHLY, CDR2 FYNNEI. The CDR3 totals 13 residues. CDR3 region: CASRGQYTGELFF. Here the CDR3 DNA reads TGTGCCAGCAGGGGACAGTACACCGGGGAGCTGTTTTTT.

This chain links TRBV19 with TRBJ2-1; no definite D call. CDR3 size: 13 residues. The V end lost 4 bases, the J end lost 0 bases, and 4 bases lay between the germline ends. Germline CDR1 reads LNHDA; CDR2 reads SQIVND (reference sequence). As DNA, the CDR3 is TGTGCCAGTAGTAGGCCCTCCTACAATGAGCAGTTCTTC. Translating it yields CASSRPSYNEQFF. The entire variable domain, with the rest obtained from reference TRBV19 and TRBJ2-1, is as follows: DGGITQSPKYLFRKEGQNVTLSCEQNLNHDAMYWYRQDPGQGLRLIYYSQIVNDFQKGDIAEGYSVSREKKESFPLTVTSAQKNPTAFYLCASSRPSYNEQFFGPGTRLTVL.

This chain links TRBV6-6 with TRBJ2-3; D gene unclear. This CDR3 is 16 amino acids long. Per germline, CDR1 MNHNY and CDR2 SVGAGI (reference sequence). V was trimmed by 0 bases and J by 1 base, leaving 11 bases between them. Here the CDR3 DNA reads TGTGCCAGCAGTTACTCCCGTATCCGAGGCACAGATACGCAGTATTTT. Protein: CASSYSRIRGTDTQYF.

CDR3 bases: TGTGCCAGCAGATTGACAGGGAGTAATGAGCAGTTCTTC. Translated: CASRLTGSNEQFF. V gene TRBV5-4 combines with J gene TRBJ2-1; the match to TRBD1 covers 7 bases. The germline gives CDR1 SGHNT, CDR2 YYREEE (reference sequence). The J segment lost 7 bases and the V segment lost 5 bases, leaving 6 bases of the junction unmatched. The CDR3 totals 13 residues.

J is TRBJ1-2 and V is TRBV6-5, with D possibly matching TRBD1 (6 bases). Trimming stripped 10 bases from V and 1 base from J, with 13 bases between. The CDR3 sequence is 13 residues long. Germline V CDR1 and CDR2: MNHEY, SVGAGI. CDR3 protein: CATGTTLNYGYTF. The CDR3, as DNA: TGTGCCACCGGGACAACTCTTAACTATGGCTACACCTTC.

V gene TRBV7-6 combines with J gene TRBJ2-3, with TRBD1 matching 7 bases. The CDR3 extends over 15 amino acids. Looked up from germline, CDR1 is SGHVS and CDR2 is FNYEAQ. J gave up 0 bases and V 8 bases, and 8 bases lay outside the gene matches. The CDR3 nucleotides read TGTGCCAGCGAAAGCACAGGGGCCAGCACAGATACGCAGTATTTT. Its translation is CASESTGASTDTQYF.

This clone was counted between two and nine times. The chain employs TRBV25-1 and TRBJ2-5, with a possible D match to TRBD1 (7 bases). This CDR3 is built from 15 residues. The V gene's germline CDR1 is MGHDK and CDR2 SYGVNS. The germline V and J ends were trimmed by 6 bases and 2 bases, with 16 bases remaining between them. In nucleotides, the CDR3 is TGTGCCAGCAGAAGCAGGGGGGCCCCGCAAGAGACCCAGTACTTC. As protein: CASRSRGAPQETQYF.

The gene calls are TRBV5-1 and TRBJ1-1; 9 nucleotides match TRBD1. Germline-derived CDR1 and CDR2 are SGHRS and YFSETQ. Trimming at V came to 4 bases and at J to 8 bases, leaving 9 bases not matched to a gene. CDR3 length: 14 residues. The CDR3 nucleotides are TGCGCCAGCAGCCGAACAGGGGGCGCAGACGAAGCTTTCTTT. Translated, it gives CASSRTGGADEAFF.

The rearrangement links TRBV5-6 to TRBJ2-7; D is undetermined. The germline CDR1 and CDR2 sequences are SGHDT and YYEEEE. The CDR3 loop spans 14 amino acids. The ends were cut back, 0 bases at V and 2 bases at J, with 9 bases in the middle. CDR3 sequence: CASSLGAIAYEQYF. CDR3 coding DNA: TGTGCCAGCAGCTTGGGGGCCATCGCCTACGAGCAGTACTTC.

V gene TRBV6-5 combines with J gene TRBJ2-7; D uncertain. Germline CDR1 MNHEY, CDR2 SVGAGI. The CDR3 is 14 amino acids. V was clipped by 6 bases and J by 0 bases, with 12 bases between them. CDR3 amino acids: CASSPRVSSYEQYF. The CDR3 DNA reads as TGTGCCAGCAGCCCCCGGGTCTCCTCCTACGAGCAGTACTTC.

This chain uses TRBV7-8 with TRBJ2-7; 7 bases agree with TRBD2. CDR1 is SGHVS and CDR2 is FQNEAQ in the germline V gene. The CDR3 length is 17 residues. V lost 3 bases, J lost 1 base, and 12 bases stayed unmatched. In DNA, the CDR3 is TGTGCCAGCAGCTTCGGATGGGGTACTAGCGAATCCTACGAGCAGTACTTC. Amino acid sequence: CASSFGWGTSESYEQYF.

About this clone: The sample has other DNA sequences that encode this CDR3 too. The V gene is TRBV28, the J gene TRBJ2-7, with no clear D. The V gene lost 5 bases and the J gene lost 1 base, with 6 bases spanning the gap. The CDR3 loop spans 12 amino acids. Germline assignment: CDR1 MDHEN and CDR2 SYDVKM. The CDR3 sequence: CASSGDSYEQYF. The CDR3 nucleotides read TGTGCCAGCAGTGGGGATTCCTACGAGCAGTACTTC.

J is TRBJ2-3 and V is TRBV7-6, with D perhaps TRBD1 (6 bases). CDR3 size: 15 residues. Germline values: CDR1 SGHVS, CDR2 FNYEAQ. V lost 7 bases and J 3 bases, leaving 17 bases between the germline ends. Here the CDR3 DNA reads TGTGCCAGCAACGAGGGGGTTGTGGATACAGATACGCAGTATTTT. Protein sequence: CASNEGVVDTDTQYF.

This chain joins TRBV6-1 and TRBJ2-2, with 7 bases matching TRBD1. CDR3 size: 15 residues. The V and J ends lost 4 bases and 4 bases, in that order; junction bases with no gene match: 6. Germline V lookup: CDR1 MNHNS, CDR2 SASEGT. The CDR3 here is CASSALQGITGELFF. DNA of the CDR3: TGTGCCAGCAGTGCTTTACAGGGGATCACCGGGGAGCTGTTTTTT.

This clone has only a few counts. This is likely a read error, given that the CDR3 carries no conserved phenylalanine or tryptophan at its end. The limits of the CDR3 on the DNA are not certain, so only TCRdb's listed CDR3 is given. The J gene is TRBJ1-5, the V gene TRBV7-4. The CDR3 comprises 10 residues, both ends counted. Germline loops: CDR1 SGHVT, CDR2 SQSDAQ. CDR3 protein: CASSIRDPYR.

Details on this clone: One junction end does not reproduce the germline sequence, and a read error may be involved. The chain recombines TRBV28 with TRBJ1-5; the match to TRBD1 covers 11 bases. Germline loops: CDR1 MDHEN, CDR2 SYDVKM. CDR3 length equals 13 residues. The CDR3 reads CASSFDSGTGGDF. CDR3 sequence (DNA): TGTGCCAGCAGTTTTGATTCGGGGACAGGGGGGGATTTT.

The rearrangement links TRBV10-3 to TRBJ2-1; the D gene is possibly TRBD2 (6 bases). The CDR3 is 17 residues long. The germline V and J ends were trimmed by 3 bases and 3 bases, with 18 bases remaining between them. Germline values: CDR1 ENHRY, CDR2 SYGVKD. CDR3 protein: CAISDQDYPFHYNEQFF. The DNA for the CDR3 is TGTGCCATCAGTGACCAGGACTACCCCTTCCACTACAATGAGCAGTTCTTC.

The V and J genes are TRBV5-6 and TRBJ2-6; D may be TRBD1 (6 bases). The length of the CDR3 is 16 residues. Germline V lookup: CDR1 SGHDT, CDR2 YYEEEE. The germline V and J ends were trimmed by 4 bases and 5 bases, with 16 bases remaining between them. DNA for the CDR3: TGTGCCAGCAGCCTTATTAGGGACACCCGGGCCAACGTCCTGACTTTC. It encodes CASSLIRDTRANVLTF.